A single sample is the source of the 27 T cell receptor delta chains below, sequenced in a study of gamma-delta T cells after stem cell transplantation. TCRdb reanalysed the RT-PCR reads with CATT. The repertoire holds 2,500 or so delta-chain clones, with about 2.9% as singletons. The material sequenced was gamma-delta T cells. These receptors were obtained from a human donor. It is not recorded whose cells these are; they may come from a transplant donor.

This clone has a handful of counts. This likely reflects a read error, since a far larger clone is one base away. The V call is TRDV2, the J call TRDJ1, with 8 bases aligning to TRDD3. J gave up 2 bases and V 4 bases, and 20 bases lay outside the gene matches. Germline CDR1 and CDR2: GEAIGNYY and EKD. The CDR3 extends over 19 amino acids. The CDR3 protein is CACEAIGDTLRSSTDKLIF. The CDR3 coding sequence is TGTGCCTGTGAAGCGATAGGGGATACCCTGAGGTCGTCTACCGATAAACTCATCTTT.

This clone is termed medium-sized. V and J are TRDV2 and TRDJ1, with 7 nucleotides matching TRDD3. The J segment lost 0 bases and the V segment lost 3 bases, leaving 12 bases of the junction unmatched. CDR3 length: 17 amino acids. CDR1 is GEAIGNYY and CDR2 is EKD in the germline V gene. The CDR3 DNA reads as TGTGCCTGTGACCCCGCCGAGGGGGATTCGTACACCGATAAACTCATCTTT. Its protein is CACDPAEGDSYTDKLIF.

This clone was counted between two and nine times. A far bigger clonotype differs at one base, so this is likely a read error. Other nucleotide sequences from this sample produce the same CDR3. This chain links TRDV2 with TRDJ1; 9 nucleotides align to TRDD3. The CDR3 covers 17 residues. V gave up 3 bases and J gave up 1 base; unmatched junction bases: 11. CDR1 and CDR2 (germline): GEAIGNYY, EKD. The CDR3 loop reads CACDPVLGEPTTDKLIF. In DNA, the CDR3 is TGTGCCTGTGACCCCGTACTGGGGGAACCCACCACCGATAAACTCATCTTT.

A few counts support this clone. This DNA's translation and the protein TCRdb lists, from a much larger clone, do not match at residue 7, likely due to a read error; the protein shown is translated from the DNA. The CDR3 region is CACDTLMGDTSDKLIF. The CDR3 DNA is TGTGCCTGTGACACTCTAATGGGGGATACTTCCGATAAACTCATCTTT. The chain joins TRDV2 to TRDJ1; 10 nucleotides agree with TRDD3. This CDR3 region has 16 residues. CDR1 GEAIGNYY and CDR2 EKD come from the germline V gene. The V segment lost 1 base and the J segment 3 bases; nucleotides outside the gene matches: 7.

Only a few counts were recorded for this clone. The TCRdb record carries a much larger clone's protein, which differs from this DNA's translation at residue 18; a read error is the likely cause, and the protein listed here is the DNA translation. This chain joins TRDV2 and TRDJ1; 7 positions match TRDD3. The CDR3 spans 20 residues. From germline, CDR1 is GEAIGNYY and CDR2 EKD. CDR3 in amino acids: CACDTVGPVGGMGYTDKPIF. The CDR3 coding sequence is TGTGCCTGTGACACCGTTGGCCCCGTCGGGGGGATGGGGTACACCGATAAACCCATCTTT.

This clone was seen only a few times. This sample includes further DNA sequences coding for the same CDR3. V usage is TRDV2 and J usage is TRDJ1, with 7 bases matching TRDD3. V gave up 0 bases and J gave up 0 bases; unmatched junction bases: 27. The germline gives CDR1 GEAIGNYY, CDR2 EKD. The CDR3 sequence is 23 residues long. CDR3 sequence reads: CACDTLARGMARGKGQDTDKLIF. For the CDR3, the DNA is TGTGCCTGTGACACCCTAGCGCGGGGGATGGCGAGGGGTAAGGGACAGGACACCGATAAACTCATCTTT.

This clone was detected a few times. The rearrangement links TRDV2 to TRDJ1, with 8 nucleotides matching TRDD3. CDR1 and CDR2 (germline): GEAIGNYY, EKD. This CDR3 spans 16 amino acids. The ends lost 4 bases at V and 2 bases at J; junction bases unmatched: 11. The CDR3 DNA follows: TGTGCCTGTGAAGCGATGGGGGATTTAAGGACCGATAAACTCATCTTT. Protein product: CACEAMGDLRTDKLIF.

This clone is large within its sample. Other DNA sequences within the sample encode an identical CDR3. The rearrangement links TRDV2 to TRDJ1, with TRDD3 matching over 11 bases. This CDR3 comprises 19 residues. The V segment lost 0 bases and the J segment 2 bases; nucleotides outside the gene matches: 13. The germline V gene has CDR1 GEAIGNYY and CDR2 EKD. CDR3 amino acids: CACDTLVVGDTLLTDKLIF. Here the CDR3 DNA reads TGTGCCTGTGACACCTTAGTGGTGGGGGATACGCTTCTGACCGATAAACTCATCTTT.

Sample share makes this clone medium-sized (0.01 to 0.1%). A read error is the likely source, as a far larger clone sits one nucleotide away. This chain links TRDV2 with TRDJ1; no firm D call. This CDR3 comprises 16 residues. CDR1 and CDR2 (germline): GEAIGNYY, EKD. This chain's CDR3 is CACDTVTLRHTDKPIF. CDR3 coding DNA: TGTGCCTGTGACACCGTTACCTTGCGACACACCGATAAACCCATCTTT.

By share, this clone ranks as medium-sized (0.01 to 0.1%). A far larger clone is one base from this, pointing to a likely read error. The chain combines TRDV2 with TRDJ1; 9 positions match TRDD3. Looked up from germline, CDR1 is GEAIGNYY and CDR2 is EKD. This CDR3 has 22 residues. CDR3 nucleotides: TGTGCCTGTGGCACCGTTACGCCTAGTACTGGGGGACCCCCAAGGTACACCGATAAACTCATCTTT. This gives the protein CACGTVTPSTGGPPRYTDKLIF.

This clone was recorded a few times. This DNA translates differently at residue 11 from the TCRdb protein, which is that of a much larger clone; a read error is likely, and the protein shown is the DNA's own translation. The chain carries TRDV2 and TRDJ1; 9 bases map to TRDD3. CDR3 length: 18 residues. V shed 5 bases, J shed 4 bases, and the junction held 19 bases outside the gene matches. Germline lookup yields CDR1 GEAIGNYY and CDR2 EKD. The CDR3 loop reads CACAELVLGEARYDKLIF. The CDR3 DNA reads TGTGCCTGTGCGGAATTAGTACTGGGGGAAGCCAGGTACGATAAACTCATCTTT.

The sample holds a few counts of this clone. A much larger clone lies a single base off, so this may be a read error. Other DNA sequences in this sample translate to the same CDR3. CDR3 loop: CACDPVLGGLPDSWDTRQMFF. CDR3 DNA: TGTGCCTGTGACCCCGTACTGGGGGGTCTACCAGACTCCTGGGACACCCGACAGATGTTTTTC. V and J are TRDV2 and TRDJ3, with 8 positions matching TRDD3. V shed 3 bases and J 0 bases; nucleotides not matched to a gene: 15. Germline V lookup: CDR1 GEAIGNYY, CDR2 EKD. The CDR3 loop spans 21 amino acids.

Remarks on this clone: The translation of this DNA and the TCRdb protein of a much larger clone differ at residue 4, probably owing to a read error; the protein shown here is translated from the DNA. V usage is TRDV2 and J usage is TRDJ1, with 11 bases lining up with TRDD3. CDR1 and CDR2 (germline): GEAIGNYY, EKD. The ends lost 6 bases at V and 0 bases at J; junction bases unmatched: 8. This CDR3 contains 16 residues. DNA for the CDR3: TGTGCCTGTAAGTCCCTACTGGGGGATAACACCGATAAACTCATCTTT. Protein sequence: CACKSLLGDNTDKLIF.

On this clone: This may arise from a read error, as a much more abundant clone is one base away. The same CDR3 is also encoded by other DNA sequences in this sample. The rearrangement joins TRAV29/DV5 to TRDJ1; TRDD3 aligns across 13 bases. This CDR3 spans 21 amino acids. In germline, CDR1 is NSMFDY, CDR2 ISSIKDK. After removal of 5 bases from V and 0 bases from J, the junction contained 22 bases not matched to a gene. The CDR3: CAATYLPLHYWGIRYTDKLIF. CDR3 DNA sequence: TGTGCAGCTACTTACCTTCCCCTCCATTACTGGGGGATACGGTACACCGATAAACTCATCTTT. Variable domain in full (rest from reference TRAV29/DV5 and TRDJ1): DQQVKQNSPSLSVQEGRISILNCDYTNSMFDYFLWYKKYPAEGPTFLISISSIKDKNEDGRFTVFLNKSAKHLSLHIVPSQPGDSAVYFCAATYLPLHYWGIRYTDKLIFGKGTRVTVEP.

With respect to this clone: Translating this DNA gives a protein that differs at residue 10 from the TCRdb one, which belongs to a much larger clone; a read error is likely, and the protein shown is this translation. The chain has TRDV2 and TRDJ1; the D gene is possibly TRDD3 (6 bases). The CDR3 contains 19 residues. Germline V CDR1 and CDR2: GEAIGNYY, EKD. The V end lost 3 bases, the J end lost 0 bases, and 25 bases lay between the germline ends. CDR3 sequence reads: CACDPVPILPGEDTDKLIF. CDR3 in DNA: TGTGCCTGTGACCCAGTCCCCATATTACCGGGGGAAGACACCGATAAACTCATCTTT.

This clone is termed medium-sized. The V call is TRDV2, the J call TRDJ2; 10 bases line up with TRDD3. The germline V gene has CDR1 GEAIGNYY and CDR2 EKD. J lost 4 bases, V lost 1 base, and 8 bases had no gene match. This CDR3 has 17 residues. This CDR3 is CACDTIGGYRKTAQLFF. For the CDR3, the DNA is TGTGCCTGTGACACGATTGGGGGATACCGGAAGACAGCACAACTCTTCTTT.

This clone counts as medium-sized (0.01 to 0.1%). CDR3 in amino acids: CACDAIGGNTDKLIF. CDR3 nucleotide sequence: TGTGCCTGTGATGCCATCGGGGGAAACACCGATAAACTCATCTTT. This chain connects TRDV2 to TRDJ1, with D perhaps TRDD3 (6 bases). The CDR3 is 15 residues long. V was clipped by 4 bases and J by 0 bases, with 14 bases between them. The V gene's germline CDR1 is GEAIGNYY and CDR2 EKD.

This clone was observed a handful of times. At one boundary the junction diverges from the germline segment, which might be a read error. Other DNA sequences in this specimen translate into the identical CDR3. The V gene is TRDV2, the J gene TRDJ1, with D maybe TRDD3 (5 bases). The CDR3 runs 16 residues. Germline V gene lookup returns CDR1 GEAIGNYY and CDR2 EKD. The CDR3 DNA is TGTGCCTGTGACACTCTTACCGGGGGGTACACCGATAAACTCATTTTT. Its translation: CACDTLTGGYTDKLIF.

This clone showed up just a few times. This DNA's translation differs at residue 5 from TCRdb's protein, which comes from a much larger clone; a read error is likely, and the protein shown is translated from the DNA. This CDR3 is CACDALPGQGLGKLIF. The CDR3 region has the DNA TGTGCCTGTGACGCCTTACCGGGACAAGGATTGGGTAAACTCATCTTT. The chain joins TRDV2 to TRDJ1; D not certain. The V gene lost 3 bases and the J gene lost 7 bases, with 23 bases spanning the gap. Germline V gene data show CDR1 as GEAIGNYY and CDR2 as EKD. This CDR3 is built from 16 residues.

About this clone: At one of its ends the junction is not consistent with the germline gene, which may arise from a read error. The chain uses TRDV2 and TRDJ3; 12 positions agree with TRDD3. The CDR3 extends over 20 amino acids. Germline CDR1 and CDR2: GEAIGNYY and EKD. The CDR3: CAFDTLLGDTLSWDTRQMFF. CDR3 DNA sequence: TGTGCCTTTGACACTCTACTGGGGGATACCCTCTCCTGGGACACCCGACAGATGTTTTTC.

Remarks on this clone: Given a much more abundant clone one base away, this may be a read error. Other DNA sequences of this sample code for an identical CDR3. V and J are TRDV2 and TRDJ1; 9 bases line up with TRDD3. Germline V gene sequence: CDR1 GEAIGNYY, CDR2 EKD. Trimming took 4 bases from V and 2 from J; bases not matched to a gene: 10. CDR3 length: 16 residues. The CDR3 DNA sequence: TGTGCCTGTGATCTACTGGGGGACCCCGGAACCGATAAACTCATCTTT. Translating it yields CACDLLGDPGTDKLIF.

Points on this clone: The TCRdb protein, from a much larger clone, departs from this DNA's translation at residue 5, likely by read error; the protein shown derives from the DNA. The chain uses TRDV2 and TRDJ1; TRDD3 agrees at 10 bases. CDR1 GEAIGNYY and CDR2 EKD come from the germline V gene. This CDR3 contains 20 residues. V lost 2 bases and J lost 2; bases outside the gene matches: 19. This CDR3 is CACDNVSFPPGDTRTDKLIF. The CDR3 DNA reads as TGTGCCTGTGACAACGTTTCTTTTCCTCCGGGGGATACGCGTACCGATAAACTCATCTTT.

In regard to this clone: The mismatch at residue 10 between this DNA's translation and the TCRdb protein of a much larger clone likely reflects a read error; the protein shown is translated from the DNA. V gene TRDV2 combines with J gene TRDJ3, with D possibly being TRDD3 (5 bases). CDR1 GEAIGNYY and CDR2 EKD come from the germline V gene. This CDR3 spans 18 amino acids. V was shortened by 0 bases and J by 2 bases, with 13 bases between the two germline ends. In DNA, the CDR3 is TGTGCCTGTGACACCGTGGGGCCAAGCCCCTGGGACACCCGACAGATGTTTTTC. Translating it yields CACDTVGPSPWDTRQMFF.

The genes are TRDV2 and TRDJ1, with 11 bases lining up with TRDD3. Trimming removed 0 bases from V and 0 bases from J; junction bases left unmatched: 20. CDR3 length: 22 amino acids. Germline V gene sequence: CDR1 GEAIGNYY, CDR2 EKD. CDR3: CACDTVTPSTGGYPPYTDKLIF. The CDR3 bases are TGTGCCTGTGACACCGTTACGCCTAGTACTGGGGGATATCCCCCTTACACCGATAAACTCATCTTT.

By proportion, this clone is medium-sized. Written as DNA, the CDR3 is TGTGCTCTTGGGAATTTAGTCCTGGGCGGAAGCTGGGGGATACGAGTAGTCTCCGATAAACTCATCTTT. It translates to CALGNLVLGGSWGIRVVSDKLIF. This chain links TRDV1 with TRDJ1; 12 nucleotides match TRDD3. The CDR3 totals 23 residues. CDR1 is TSWWSYY and CDR2 is QGS in the germline V gene. V trimming: 5 bases; J trimming: 3 bases; junction bases outside the gene matches: 28.

This clone was counted only a few times. TCRdb lists the protein of a much larger clone for this DNA, which differs at residue 7, so this is likely a read error; the protein given here is translated from the DNA itself. The same CDR3 arises from other DNA sequences in this sample as well. This chain links TRDV2 with TRDJ1; TRDD3 aligns across 11 bases. The CDR3 spans 16 residues. Germline values: CDR1 GEAIGNYY, CDR2 EKD. CDR3 region: CACDTVPGGYTDKLIF. The CDR3 bases are TGTGCCTGTGACACCGTGCCTGGGGGATACACCGACAAACTCATCTTT.

About this clone itself: TCRdb pairs this DNA with a much larger clone's protein that differs at residue 10, likely a read error; the protein shown was translated from the DNA. CDR3 loop: CACDTVARQRETDKLIF. CDR3 bases: TGTGCCTGTGACACCGTGGCGCGGCAGAGGGAGACCGATAAACTCATCTTT. V gene TRDV2 combines with J gene TRDJ1, with D uncertain. Trimming removed 0 bases from V and 2 bases from J, with 18 bases in between. The CDR3 is made up of 17 amino acids. Germline V lookup: CDR1 GEAIGNYY, CDR2 EKD.